The 7 T cell receptor beta chains listed next were all sequenced from one sample in a study of technical replicates of blood from a handful of donors. Clones were sequenced by immunoSEQ multiplex PCR, and TCRdb holds only the in-frame ones, with some missing. This sample has about 84,000 clones, with less than 98% found just once. Input material: T cells isolated from PBMCs. The receptors come from a human donor in good health.

This sequence joins TRBV5-1 and TRBJ2-5; 8 bases are a match to TRBD1. Germline V gene data show CDR1 as SGHRS and CDR2 as YFSETQ. The V gene end was trimmed by 4 bases and the J gene end by 2 bases; junction bases not matched to a gene: 10. The CDR3 is 16 residues long. The CDR3 loop reads CASSLIPQGAQETQYF. Written as DNA, the CDR3 is TGCGCCAGCAGCCTAATCCCGCAGGGGGCTCAAGAGACCCAGTACTTC. The full variable domain, completed using reference TRBV5-1 and TRBJ2-5, is KAGVTQTPRYLIKTRGQQVTLSCSPISGHRSVSWYQQTPGQGLQFLFEYFSETQRNKGNFPGRFSGRQFSNSRSEMNVSTLELGDSALYLCASSLIPQGAQETQYFGPGTRLLVL.

The J gene is TRBJ1-1, the V gene TRBV11-3; perhaps TRBD1 as D (5 bases). There are 14 residues in the CDR3. From germline, CDR1 is SGHNT and CDR2 YENEEA. V was trimmed by 1 base and J by 8 bases, leaving 14 bases between them. This chain's CDR3 is CASSLGGVPTEAFF. Written as DNA, the CDR3 is TGTGCCAGCAGCTTAGGGGGGGTTCCCACGGAAGCTTTCTTT.

The V and J genes are TRBV10-3 and TRBJ1-4; TRBD1 matches at 8 bases. The CDR3 consists of 17 residues. CDR1 ENHRY and CDR2 SYGVKD come from the germline V gene. V lost 0 bases, J lost 7 bases, and 10 bases stayed unmatched. The CDR3 DNA is TGTGCCATCAGTGAGTCAAACCGGGAGACAGGGGTTGAAAAACTGTTTTTT. Translating it yields CAISESNRETGVEKLFF.

The rearrangement joins TRBV7-9 to TRBJ1-1, with D unresolved. The germline CDR1 and CDR2 sequences are SEHNR and FQNEAQ (reference sequence). This CDR3 region has 15 residues. V was pared by 2 bases and J by 7 bases, with 17 bases between. The CDR3 protein is CASSLQVRLGLEAFF. DNA for the CDR3: TGTGCCAGCAGCTTACAGGTTCGGCTAGGACTTGAAGCTTTCTTT.

The V call is TRBV6-5, the J call TRBJ2-3, with TRBD1 as a possible D gene (5 bases). V lost 0 bases and J 1 base, leaving 11 bases between the germline ends. CDR3 length: 16 amino acids. Germline-derived CDR1 and CDR2 are MNHEY and SVGAGI. The CDR3 coding sequence is TGTGCCAGCAGTTACTCGCTAGGGGAAGGCACAGATACGCAGTATTTT. Protein sequence: CASSYSLGEGTDTQYF.

CDR3 in DNA: TGTGCCAGCAGTTACACCCAATACAGGGCGGAAGGCTACACCTTC. Amino acids: CASSYTQYRAEGYTF. The chain has TRBV6-6 and TRBJ1-2, with D tentatively TRBD1 (6 bases). Germline lookup yields CDR1 MNHNY and CDR2 SVGAGI (reference sequence). The CDR3 extends over 15 amino acids. V was pared by 2 bases and J by 8 bases, with 18 bases between.

The V and J genes are TRBV11-3 and TRBJ2-1; 10 positions agree with TRBD2. Germline V gene data show CDR1 as SGHNT and CDR2 as YENEEA. The CDR3 has 16 residues. The trim removed 5 bases at V and 5 bases at J, leaving 9 bases unmatched. The CDR3 DNA is TGTGCCAGCAGCGGACAGGGACTAGCGAGAAACAATGAGCAGTTCTTC. It encodes CASSGQGLARNNEQFF.